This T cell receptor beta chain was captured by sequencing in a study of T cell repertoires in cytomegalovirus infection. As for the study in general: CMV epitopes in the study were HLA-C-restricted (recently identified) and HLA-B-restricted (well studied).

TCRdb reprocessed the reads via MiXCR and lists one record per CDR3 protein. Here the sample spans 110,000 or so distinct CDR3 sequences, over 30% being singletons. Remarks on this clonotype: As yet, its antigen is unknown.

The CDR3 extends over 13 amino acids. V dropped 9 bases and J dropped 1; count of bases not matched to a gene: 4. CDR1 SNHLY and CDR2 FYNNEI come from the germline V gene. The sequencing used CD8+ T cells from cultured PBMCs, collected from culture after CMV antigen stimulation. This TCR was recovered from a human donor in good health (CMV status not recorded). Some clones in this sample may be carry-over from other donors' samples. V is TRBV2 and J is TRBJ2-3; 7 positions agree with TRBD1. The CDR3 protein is CARWDSRTDTQYF. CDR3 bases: TGTGCCAGGTGGGACAGCCGCACAGATACGCAGTATTTT. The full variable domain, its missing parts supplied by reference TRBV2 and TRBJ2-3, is EPEVTQTPSHQVTQMGQEVILRCVPISNHLYFYWYRQILGQKVEFLVSFYNNEISEKSEIFDDQFSVERPDGSNFTLKIRSTKLEDSAMYFCARWDSRTDTQYFGPGTRLTVL.